Shown below are 2 T cell receptor beta chains from a single sample sequenced in a study of T cells in Graves' hyperthyroidism and ophthalmopathy. Researchers took RNA transcripts and amplified the TCR beta CDR3 regions from them. Using the HTBI primer set, a first-round RT-PCR was run on the TCR CDR3. Via MiXCR, TCRdb re-called the multiplex PCR reads, giving one row per CDR3 protein. This repertoire shows about 200,000 distinct CDR3 sequences, roughly 17% found once; its top ten account for roughly 49%. The sample comprised blood. These receptors all stem from a woman between 45 and 65 years old with Graves' hyperthyroidism.

The V call is TRBV2, the J call TRBJ1-5; D remains ambiguous. Germline values: CDR1 SNHLY, CDR2 FYNNEI. The CDR3 has 14 amino acids. V lost 7 bases to trimming and J lost 2 bases, with 12 bases between them. The CDR3 spells CASTESSGNQPQHF. The CDR3 DNA reads as TGTGCCAGCACCGAATCGTCAGGCAATCAGCCCCAGCATTTT.

This CDR3 reads CASSETGVDGYTF. DNA of the CDR3: TGTGCCAGCAGCGAAACAGGGGTGGATGGCTACACCTTC. The chain combines TRBV6-1 with TRBJ1-2, with 7 bases aligning to TRBD1. J lost 6 bases, V lost 6 bases, and 7 bases had no gene match. CDR1 and CDR2 from the germline V gene are MNHNS and SASEGT. This CDR3 is built from 13 residues.